Listed below are T cell receptor beta chains from one sample, sequenced in a study of graft-versus-host responses after intestinal transplantation. Their recognized antigens are unknown. Sequenced by immunoSEQ multiplex PCR; TCRdb stores in-frame clones only, minus some. This repertoire shows tens of thousands of clones, more than 75% found once; its top ten account for 0.7%. Sequencing used unstimulated CD4+ T cells sorted from spleen or lymph node cells, obtained before intestinal transplant. Receptors were obtained from a human donor who received an intestinal transplant. CDR3s include the opening cysteine and the closing phenylalanine or tryptophan. D genes are given only for firm matches. Only part of the rows carry a size: once, few, many, or a class if the clone is expanded.

TRBJ2-3 | TRBD2 | - | TRBV7-3 | CASSLGLAGADTQYF | TGTGCCAGCAGCTTAGGACTAGCGGGAGCAGATACGCAGTATTTT
TRBJ1-5 | - | - | TRBV6-1 | CAGAGNSNQPQHF | TGTGCCGGGGCCGGGAATAGCAATCAGCCCCAGCATTTT
TRBJ2-1 | - | - | TRBV29-1 | CSVEAAISYNEQFF | TGCAGCGTTGAGGCAGCTATCTCCTACAATGAGCAGTTCTTC
TRBJ1-6 | TRBD1 | - | TRBV10-3 | CAIKGDSSYNSPLHF | TGTGCCATCAAGGGGGACAGCTCCTATAATTCACCCCTCCACTTT
TRBJ2-1 | TRBD2 | - | TRBV4-1 | CASSQDGTSGRSSYNEQFF | TGCGCCAGCAGCCAAGATGGGACTAGCGGGAGGAGCTCCTACAATGAGCAGTTCTTC
TRBJ2-1 | TRBD2 | few | TRBV7-6 | CASSLVAAGAFFNEQFF | TGTGCCAGCAGCTTAGTCGCGGCGGGAGCCTTTTTCAATGAGCAGTTCTTC
TRBJ1-1 | TRBD1 | - | TRBV7-9 | CASSQGQGNTEAFF | TGTGCCAGCAGCCAAGGACAGGGGAACACTGAAGCTTTCTTT
TRBJ2-7 | TRBD1 | - | TRBV5-5 | CASSLGPDRGVNYEQYF | TGTGCCAGCAGCTTGGGGCCTGACAGGGGAGTGAACTACGAGCAGTACTTC
TRBJ2-6 | - | - | TRBV5-4 | CASSTGFSGANVLTF | TGTGCCAGCAGCACAGGGTTCTCTGGGGCCAACGTCCTGACTTTC
TRBJ2-3 | - | - | TRBV2 | CASSALDTQYF | TGTGCCAGCAGTGCGCTAGATACGCAGTATTTT